In this sample, the clone carrying this T cell receptor beta chain turned up many times. What it binds is unknown. Amplified regions were TCR beta CDR3 sequences from RNA transcripts. The HTBI primer set drove a first-round RT-PCR of the TCR CDR3. MiXCR, run by TCRdb on the multiplex PCR reads, gives a single entry per CDR3 protein. The table lists tens of thousands of distinct CDR3 sequences, 45% to 65% of them singletons. The data originate from a study of T cells in Graves' hyperthyroidism and ophthalmopathy. Broader study findings: Peripheral blood also featured most of the thyroid clonotypes expanded above 0.001.

The study defined stable Graves' hyperthyroidism as no ophthalmopathy progression within 18 months. Thyroid ultrasound, orbital computed tomography, clinical symptoms, and serum thyroxine and TRAb underpinned diagnoses. The sequence came from a man between 18 and 29 years old with Graves' hyperthyroidism. The sequenced sample was peripheral blood or thyroid tissue (not recorded which).

The CDR3 loop is CASGFTSTGYLSYGYTF. The CDR3 region has the DNA TGTGCTAGTGGTTTCACTTCAACAGGCTACCTTTCCTATGGCTACACCTTC. V and J are TRBV12-5 and TRBJ1-2, with D perhaps TRBD1 (5 bases). The V gene's germline CDR1 is LGHNT and CDR2 FRNRAP. This CDR3 is 17 amino acids long. The germline V and J ends were trimmed by 3 bases and 4 bases, with 21 bases remaining between them.